This TCR beta chain was obtained from a study of PD-L1 blockade in urothelial cancer. Study summary: The number of prior chemotherapy regimens per patient was 0 to 3. Analyzed time points were 3 weeks (second dose) and 6 weeks after therapy began.

With respect to this clone: Its antigen is not known.

The study, taken as a whole, reports: Pretreatment clonality of the blood TCR repertoire below the median was predictive of superior survival.

Every PCR was spiked with synthetic TCR analog templates. Here immunoSEQ multiplex PCR was the method, and the copy in TCRdb shows in-frame clones only, minus some. The sample consists of nearly 45,000 clones, 88% of them appearing once. V was pared by 6 bases and J by 12 bases, with 14 bases between. The CDR3 consists of 12 residues. The germline CDR1 and CDR2 sequences are MNHEY and SVGAGI. Described time point: pretreatment peripheral blood. This chain links TRBV6-5 with TRBJ1-4; weak D call: TRBD1 (6 bases). The input for sequencing was PBMCs, taken around atezolizumab (anti-PD-L1) treatment. This TCR was sampled from a donor over 35 with urothelial cancer. This CDR3 reads CASSTTGGQLFF. The CDR3 DNA is TGTGCCAGCAGCACCACCGGGGGGCAACTGTTTTTT.